Listed below are T cell receptor beta chains from one sample, sequenced in a study of blood T cells in healthy people across ages. TCRdb called the 5' RACE reads again in MiXCR, with one record for every CDR3 protein. The sample holds fewer than 900,000 distinct CDR3 sequences; around 40% are singletons and the top ten take more than 20%. Sequencing was carried out using blood. The receptors were sampled from a woman aged 55-69 years in good health. Each CDR3 is given with its conserved first and last residue. Each record gives: J gene, CDR3 length, D gene, V gene, clone size, CDR3 protein, CDR3 DNA. The D gene is left open where the match is weak. Clone size is not always given. Where it is, it says once, few, many or a class for expanded clones.

TRBJ2-5	17	TRBD2	TRBV4-2	few	CASSQKREAGGQETQYF	TGTGCCAGCAGCCAGAAAAGGGAAGCGGGGGGGCAGGAGACCCAGTACTTC
TRBJ2-1	16	TRBD1	TRBV5-1	many	CASSLGGLQGANEQFF	TGCGCCAGCAGCTTGGGGGGTTTGCAGGGGGCTAATGAGCAGTTCTTC
TRBJ2-7	18	.	TRBV7-9	many	CASSLVPSLGADYNEQYF	TGTGCCAGCAGCTTGGTCCCCTCACTAGGTGCCGACTACAATGAGCAGTACTTC
TRBJ1-1	14	.	TRBV7-9	.	CASSLRSRETEAFF	TGTGCCAGCAGCTTACGTTCTCGGGAGACTGAAGCTTTCTTT
TRBJ2-5	15	.	TRBV12-3/TRBV12-4	.	CASSLETGFRETQYF	TGTGCCAGCAGTTTAGAGACGGGGTTCCGAGAGACCCAGTACTTC
TRBJ2-3	13	.	TRBV4-3	many	CASSQGGPDTQYF	TGCGCCAGCAGCCAAGGAGGACCAGATACGCAGTATTTT
TRBJ2-1	17	TRBD2	TRBV7-2	few	CASSLAWLAGSYNEQFF	TGTGCCAGCAGCTTAGCGTGGCTAGCGGGTTCCTACAATGAGCAGTTCTTC
TRBJ2-1	14	TRBD2	TRBV29-1	.	CSVAPGGSYNEQFF	TGCAGCGTTGCTCCGGGGGGCTCCTACAATGAGCAGTTCTTC
TRBJ1-1	17	.	TRBV20-1	.	CSARDQSPTFLNTEAFF	TGCAGTGCTAGAGATCAGAGTCCGACCTTTTTGAACACTGAAGCTTTCTTT
TRBJ1-2	14	.	TRBV29-1	.	CSAADGQANYGYTF	TGCAGCGCCGCCGACGGTCAAGCTAACTATGGCTACACCTTC
TRBJ2-3	17	TRBD2	TRBV5-6	.	CASSSLLAGEPTDTQYF	TGTGCCAGCAGCTCATTACTAGCGGGGGAACCCACAGATACGCAGTATTTT
TRBJ2-3	11	.	TRBV5-4	.	CASSMKDTQYF	TGTGCCAGCAGCATGAAAGATACGCAGTATTTT
TRBJ2-6	16	.	TRBV6-1	few	CASSEQGFSGANVLTF	TGTGCCAGCAGTGAACAGGGTTTCTCTGGGGCCAACGTCCTGACTTTC
TRBJ1-1	16	.	TRBV28	.	CASSSTIRAMNTEAFF	TGTGCCAGCAGCTCAACTATCAGGGCCATGAACACTGAAGCTTTCTTT
TRBJ2-7	14	.	TRBV28	.	CASAPGTPPYEQYF	TGTGCCAGCGCTCCCGGGACTCCACCCTACGAGCAGTACTTC
TRBJ2-7	14	TRBD1	TRBV9	.	CASSPARDRGEQYF	TGTGCCAGCAGCCCCGCCAGGGACAGGGGCGAGCAGTACTTC
TRBJ2-3	16	.	TRBV12-3/TRBV12-4	.	CASSLAPGEPTDTQYF	TGTGCCAGCAGTTTAGCACCGGGGGAACCCACAGATACGCAGTATTTT
TRBJ2-5	13	TRBD1	TRBV30	few	CAWSPGQGRTQYF	TGTGCCTGGAGTCCTGGACAGGGAAGGACCCAGTACTTC
TRBJ2-3	15	.	TRBV20-1	few	CSAHSGLSGTDTQYF	TGCAGTGCCCATTCAGGACTATCGGGGACAGATACGCAGTATTTT
TRBJ2-5	16	TRBD2	TRBV11-2	once	CASSFGSGGPGETQYF	TGTGCCAGCAGCTTCGGTAGCGGGGGGCCGGGGGAGACCCAGTACTTC
TRBJ2-7	12	.	TRBV28	few	CASSLRAGEQYF	TGTGCCAGCAGTTTAAGGGCTGGCGAGCAGTACTTC
TRBJ2-1	15	.	TRBV29-1	.	CSVGGVQGTYNEQFF	TGCAGCGTTGGGGGGGTGCAGGGCACCTACAATGAGCAGTTCTTC
TRBJ2-6	17	TRBD1	TRBV20-1	.	CSAEGRDRGSGANVLTF	TGCAGTGCTGAGGGCCGTGACAGGGGCTCTGGGGCCAACGTCCTGACTTTC
TRBJ2-2	15	TRBD1	TRBV5-1	.	CASSPGQENTGELFF	TGCGCCAGCAGCCCGGGACAGGAGAACACCGGGGAGCTGTTTTTT
TRBJ1-1	15	TRBD1	TRBV7-2	few	CASSLGLSRGTEAFF	TGTGCCAGCAGCTTAGGATTGAGCAGGGGGACTGAAGCTTTCTTT
TRBJ2-7	13	.	TRBV20-1	.	CSAGDAAGYEQYF	TGCAGTGCTGGTGACGCCGCCGGCTACGAGCAGTACTTC
TRBJ2-6	16	.	TRBV20-1	many	CSASRAALSGANVLTF	TGCAGTGCTAGTCGGGCAGCACTTTCTGGGGCCAACGTCCTGACTTTC
TRBJ1-1	15	.	TRBV11-1	.	CASRSGAVKNTEAFF	TGTGCCAGCAGAAGTGGGGCAGTAAAGAACACTGAAGCTTTCTTT
TRBJ2-5	13	.	TRBV7-3	.	CASSVSGSDEQYF	TGTGCCAGCAGCGTGTCGGGGTCCGATGAGCAGTACTTC
TRBJ2-7	17	TRBD1	TRBV6-6	.	CASSYLQKGQGPGEQYF	TGTGCCAGCAGTTATCTACAGAAGGGACAGGGTCCAGGCGAGCAGTACTTC
TRBJ2-7	13	.	TRBV6-1	.	CASSGMRSYEQYF	TGTGCCAGCAGCGGGATGCGCTCCTACGAGCAGTACTTC
TRBJ2-1	14	.	TRBV4-3	many	CASSQGQAYNEQFF	TGCGCCAGCAGCCAAGGACAGGCATACAATGAGCAGTTCTTC
TRBJ2-1	16	TRBD2	TRBV6-2/TRBV6-3	.	CASGHSGTNSYNEQFF	TGTGCCAGCGGTCATAGCGGGACGAACTCCTACAATGAGCAGTTCTTC
TRBJ2-2	13	.	TRBV29-1	.	CSGQGGDTGELFF	TGCAGCGGGCAGGGGGGGGACACCGGGGAGCTGTTTTTT
TRBJ2-7	14	.	TRBV20-1	.	CSARYEGLSYEQYF	TGCAGTGCTAGGTACGAGGGGCTCTCCTACGAGCAGTACTTC
TRBJ2-2	16	.	TRBV5-1	.	CASSPRHETNTGELFF	TGCGCCAGCAGCCCCCGCCATGAAACGAACACCGGGGAGCTGTTTTTT
TRBJ1-1	15	.	TRBV12-3/TRBV12-4	few	CASSPSRTPNTEAFF	TGTGCCAGCAGCCCCTCCAGGACACCGAACACTGAAGCTTTCTTT
TRBJ2-4	16	TRBD1	TRBV5-4	.	CASSSGTGGAKNIQYF	TGTGCCAGCAGTTCCGGGACAGGGGGGGCCAAAAACATTCAGTACTTC
TRBJ2-5	12	.	TRBV6-2/TRBV6-3	few	CATQTATRLQYF	TGTGCCACGCAAACCGCAACTAGGCTCCAGTACTTC
TRBJ2-7	11	.	TRBV30	.	CAWSQTYEQYF	TGTGCCTGGAGTCAAACCTACGAGCAGTACTTC
TRBJ2-5	18	.	TRBV11-2	few	CASSRMPTERVFQETQYF	TGTGCCAGCAGCCGAATGCCTACCGAGCGGGTATTCCAAGAGACCCAGTACTTC
TRBJ2-7	13	.	TRBV20-1	.	CSAIGPSAHEQYF	TGCAGTGCTATCGGACCAAGTGCCCACGAGCAGTACTTC
TRBJ2-7	15	.	TRBV19	few	CASSRTMGSYNEQYF	TGTGCCAGTAGTAGGACTATGGGGTCCTACAATGAGCAGTACTTC
TRBJ2-1	16	.	TRBV28	.	CASSTALVGSYNEQFF	TGTGCCAGCAGTACCGCCCTGGTGGGCTCCTACAATGAGCAGTTCTTC
TRBJ2-7	12	.	TRBV12-3/TRBV12-4	.	CVSRLRDGEQYF	TGTGTCAGCAGACTCAGGGATGGGGAGCAGTACTTC
TRBJ2-6	14	.	TRBV27	.	CASSHFSGANVLTF	TGTGCCAGCAGTCATTTCTCTGGGGCCAACGTCCTGACTTTC
TRBJ2-5	14	TRBD1	TRBV20-1	.	CSAPRTGEPETQYF	TGCAGTGCTCCTAGGACAGGGGAACCAGAGACCCAGTACTTC
TRBJ1-4	16	TRBD1	TRBV5-1	.	CASMRGPGQGGEKLFF	TGCGCCAGCATGAGGGGGCCGGGACAGGGGGGTGAAAAACTGTTTTTT
TRBJ2-3	15	.	TRBV9	many	CASSVGGMSTDTQYF	TGTGCCAGCAGCGTAGGAGGGATGAGCACAGATACGCAGTATTTT
TRBJ2-1	12	.	TRBV20-1	.	CSARAPRSEQFF	TGCAGTGCTAGAGCCCCCAGGAGTGAGCAGTTCTTC
TRBJ1-1	17	.	TRBV6-6	.	CASRMPLQSLTNTEAFF	TGTGCCAGCAGGATGCCGTTGCAGAGCTTAACCAACACTGAAGCTTTCTTT